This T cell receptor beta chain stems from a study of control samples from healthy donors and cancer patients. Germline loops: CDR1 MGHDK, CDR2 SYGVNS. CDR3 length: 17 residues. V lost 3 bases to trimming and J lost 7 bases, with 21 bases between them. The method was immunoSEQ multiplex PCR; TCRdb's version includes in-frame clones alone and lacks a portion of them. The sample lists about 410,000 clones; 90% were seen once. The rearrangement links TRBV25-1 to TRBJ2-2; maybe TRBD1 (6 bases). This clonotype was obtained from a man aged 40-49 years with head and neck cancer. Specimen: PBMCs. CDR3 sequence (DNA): TGTGCCAGCAGTGACCCCCCAGGAGCACAGGGTATCGGGGAGCTGTTTTTT. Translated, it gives CASSDPPGAQGIGELFF.